This TCR beta chain originates from a study of Ad26.COV2.S vaccination and SARS-CoV-2 variants. In the study overall: Participant was drawn from the COV1001 Ad26.COV2.S trial arm. The vaccine Ad26.COV2.S was put into the muscle once, or twice with 56 days between. Points from the study as a whole: Those who received vaccine or placebo ended up with similar non-spike TCR breadth. Spike-specific TCR breadth in vaccine recipients exceeded that seen in placebo recipients.

The assay was immunoSEQ multiplex PCR, and TCRdb's table has in-frame clones only and misses some. The sample holds some 640,000 clones, roughly 90% seen once. The treatment: some 20 received Ad26.COV2.S at low or high dose, single or two shots; roughly five received placebo; per-sample allocation not given. Following the first vaccine or placebo injection, samples were taken on day 63. This clone occurred a few times. Its antigen is currently unknown. Germline V gives CDR1 KGHDR, CDR2 SFDVKD. This CDR3 region has 13 residues. Trimming took 5 bases from V and 4 from J, leaving 10 bases between them. The chain carries TRBV24-1 and TRBJ1-1; TRBD1 might be the D (5 bases). Material: peripheral blood, obtained in a trial of Ad26.COV2.S vaccine versus placebo. The TCR sequence derives from a person between 18 and 65 years old who received the Ad26.COV2.S COVID-19 vaccine or a placebo. In DNA form, the CDR3 reads TGTGCCACCAGTGTAGGGGAAGGCACTGAAGCTTTCTTT. Translation gives CATSVGEGTEAFF.